This T cell receptor (beta chain) was identified in a study of glioma-infiltrating T cells. CDR1 is MNHEY and CDR2 is SVGEGT in the germline V gene. The CDR3 spans 12 residues. V lost 0 bases, J lost 6 bases, and 5 bases lay in between. With regard to this clonotype: Its antigen remains unidentified.

General observations from the study: Tissue-blood divergence was below expectation in non-neoplastic patients, above in gliomas. Only very few CDR3 sequences appeared in both tissue and blood.

The iRepertoire nested amplicon-rescue multiplex PCR amplified TCR alpha and beta CDR3s from RNA. One-step reverse transcription and amplification started from approximately 100-400 ng of tissue mRNA or PBMC total RNA. TCRdb re-called the multiplex PCR reads through MiXCR, storing one row per CDR3 protein. Of about 210,000 distinct CDR3 sequences in the sample, over 25% are singletons; the top ten hold 20% to 25%. This sequence joins TRBV6-2 or TRBV6-3 and TRBJ1-1; D ambiguous. This clonotype was sampled from a human donor with low-grade glioma or glioblastoma, undergoing nonglioma brain surgery, or in good health (not recorded which). Specimen: glioma tissue, nonneoplastic brain tissue, or PBMCs (not recorded which). In DNA form, the CDR3 reads TGTGCCAGCAGTTACTCGCAAGCTGAAGCTTTCTTT. The encoded protein is CASSYSQAEAFF.